Listed below are T cell receptor beta chains from one sample, sequenced in a study of Ad26.COV2.S vaccination and SARS-CoV-2 variants. Here immunoSEQ multiplex PCR was the method, and the copy in TCRdb shows in-frame clones only, minus some. The table shows 300,000 to 350,000 clones, with about 87% occurring only once. The source material was peripheral blood, sampled in a trial of Ad26.COV2.S vaccine versus placebo. These receptors were taken from a person between 18 and 60 years old who received the Ad26.COV2.S COVID-19 vaccine or a placebo. Both conserved end residues are part of each CDR3. D genes are given only for firm matches. Size is stated for part of the rows, as once, few or many counts, or as a class when the clone is expanded.

len,v_gene,abundance,d_gene,j_gene,CDR3nt,CDR3aa
13,TRBV12-5,.,.,TRBJ2-5,TGTGCTAGTGGTGAAGGGACTGGGGAGACCCAGTACTTC,CASGEGTGETQYF
18,TRBV5-8,.,.,TRBJ1-3,TGTGCCAGCAGCTTCCTCGGGGGCAGCCTAGGGTCTGGAAACACCATATATTTT,CASSFLGGSLGSGNTIYF
15,TRBV10-3,.,TRBD2,TRBJ2-1,TGTGCCATCAGTGGGACTAGCGGGGGGGCTGATGAGCAGTTCTTC,CAISGTSGGADEQFF
18,TRBV5-1,.,TRBD1,TRBJ2-3,TGCGCCAGCACCTGGACAGGAAAATTGATTTCCCGCACAGATACGCAGTATTTT,CASTWTGKLISRTDTQYF
14,TRBV19,.,.,TRBJ1-5,TGTGCCAGTAGTACGACAGGCCCTAATCAGCCCCAGCATTTT,CASSTTGPNQPQHF
14,TRBV9,.,TRBD2,TRBJ2-3,TGTGCCAGCAGGGCGGGAGGAGGAACAGATACGCAGTATTTT,CASRAGGGTDTQYF
12,TRBV7-3,.,TRBD1,TRBJ1-1,TGTGCCAGCAGCGCGACAGGGGATGAAGCTTTCTTT,CASSATGDEAFF
12,TRBV28,.,.,TRBJ1-5,TGTGCCAGCAGTCTCCCCGAACAGCCCCAGCATTTT,CASSLPEQPQHF
14,TRBV2,.,TRBD2,TRBJ2-1,TGTGCCAGCCGGGACTACAGCTCGGTTGGTGAGCAGTTCTTC,CASRDYSSVGEQFF
14,TRBV4-1,few,.,TRBJ1-1,TGCGCCAGCAGCCACTTACAGGGGAACACTGAAGCTTTCTTT,CASSHLQGNTEAFF
16,TRBV11-3,.,TRBD2,TRBJ2-1,TGTGCCAGCAGCCCAGTCAGGCTAGCGGCATACAATGAGCAGTTCTTC,CASSPVRLAAYNEQFF
15,TRBV5-1,once,TRBD2,TRBJ2-3,TGCGCCAGCCGGCTAGCGGGAGGGAATGTAGATACGCAGTATTTT,CASRLAGGNVDTQYF
16,TRBV4-1,.,.,TRBJ2-7,TGCGCCAGCAGCCAAGATGCACCAGGGAGACCCTACGAGCAGTACTTC,CASSQDAPGRPYEQYF
14,TRBV6-5,.,TRBD2,TRBJ2-7,TGTGCCAGCGAACTAGCGGGAGAGGCCTACGAGCAGTACTTC,CASELAGEAYEQYF